These 14 T cell receptor beta chains were sequenced from one sample in a study of neurological immune-mediated disorders. TCRdb reprocessed the 5' RACE reads via MiXCR and lists one record per CDR3 protein. The sample comprises about 29,000 distinct CDR3 sequences, around 3.4% of which are singletons, and 7% rests with the top ten. Sequences were obtained from PBMCs. These receptors were taken from a woman in her twenties or thirties with multiple sclerosis.

There are many counts of this clonotype. The chain combines TRBV7-2 with TRBJ2-7; 13 nucleotides match TRBD2. Germline CDR1 reads SGHTA; CDR2 reads FQGNSA. Unmatched junction bases numbered 9, after V lost 4 bases and J lost 0 bases. The CDR3 spans 18 residues. The CDR3 loop is CASSYPGLAGRSSYEQYF. CDR3 DNA sequence: TGTGCCAGCAGCTACCCGGGACTAGCGGGAAGAAGCTCCTACGAGCAGTACTTC.

This clonotype was detected many times. The chain uses TRBV9 and TRBJ2-1; 12 bases map to TRBD2. Germline loops: CDR1 SGDLS, CDR2 YYNGEE. The ends lost 3 bases at V and 7 bases at J; junction bases unmatched: 5. The CDR3 runs to 15 residues. For the CDR3, the DNA is TGTGCCAGCAGCGCGGGTACTAGCGGGAGGAATGAGCAGTTCTTC. It specifies CASSAGTSGRNEQFF. The whole variable domain, filled in from reference TRBV9 and TRBJ2-1, reads DSGVTQTPKHLITATGQRVTLRCSPRSGDLSVYWYQQSLDQGLQFLIQYYNGEERAKGNILERFSAQQFPDLHSELNLSSLELGDSALYFCASSAGTSGRNEQFFGPGTRLTVL.

This clonotype was seen many times. This chain links TRBV7-2 with TRBJ2-1; 7 bases line up with TRBD2. CDR3 length: 15 residues. Germline trimming cut 5 bases from V and 6 bases from J; bases unmatched to any gene: 10. The germline gives CDR1 SGHTA, CDR2 FQGNSA. CDR3 in DNA: TGTGCCAGCAGCCTAATAGCGATAGCGGGCAATGAGCAGTTCTTC. This translates into CASSLIAIAGNEQFF.

Ten or more counts support this clonotype. The CDR3, as DNA: TGCAGTGCTAGAGATCCTAGGGCTATCGGTGAGCAGTTCTTC. Translated, it gives CSARDPRAIGEQFF. The chain combines TRBV20-1 with TRBJ2-1, with D unclear. Germline assignment: CDR1 DFQATT and CDR2 SNEGSKA (reference sequence). With 0 bases removed from V and 9 bases from J, the gap between germline ends came to 15 bases. The length of the CDR3 is 14 residues.

This clonotype appeared many times. The V gene is TRBV7-2, the J gene TRBJ1-2; 7 bases agree with TRBD1. CDR3 length equals 13 residues. The germline V gene has CDR1 SGHTA and CDR2 FQGNSA. V lost 3 bases, J lost 13 bases, and 11 bases stayed unmatched. Written as DNA, the CDR3 is TGTGCCAGCAGCTTTAGTACAGGGGATATCGTCACCTTC. It specifies CASSFSTGDIVTF.

This clonotype was picked up many times. In DNA, the CDR3 is TGCAGTGCTAGGACGGACAGAAAAATTCAGTACTTC. It specifies CSARTDRKIQYF. The chain is built from TRBV20-1 and TRBJ2-4, with D perhaps TRBD1 (6 bases). Germline CDR1 is DFQATT and CDR2 is SNEGSKA (reference sequence). Trimming removed 3 bases at V and 10 bases at J, with 13 bases between. The CDR3 extends over 12 amino acids.

This clonotype was found many times. This chain uses TRBV20-1 with TRBJ2-3, with D possibly TRBD1 on 6 matching bases. CDR1 DFQATT and CDR2 SNEGSKA come from the germline V gene (reference sequence). This CDR3 region has 15 residues. V lost 0 bases and J 8 bases, leaving 18 bases between the germline ends. CDR3 DNA sequence: TGCAGTGCTAGAGATTCCAGGGGTCCCACTGGTACGCAGTATTTT. It encodes CSARDSRGPTGTQYF.

V and J are TRBV29-1 and TRBJ2-7; perhaps TRBD1 as D (6 bases). The ends were cut back, 3 bases at V and 7 bases at J, with 22 bases in the middle. The V gene's germline CDR1 is SQVTM and CDR2 ANQGSEA. The CDR3 is made up of 15 amino acids. CDR3 region: CSVDIGSGTRREQYF. For the CDR3, the DNA is TGCAGCGTTGATATTGGCTCCGGGACAAGGAGGGAGCAGTACTTC.

This clonotype occurred many times. The chain is built from TRBV5-1 and TRBJ1-4; tentatively, D is TRBD1 (6 bases). V lost 4 bases, J lost 8 bases, and 15 bases lay in between. CDR3 size: 14 residues. Germline V lookup: CDR1 SGHRS, CDR2 YFSETQ. This CDR3 reads CASSPRTEGEKLFF. As DNA, the CDR3 is TGCGCCAGCAGCCCTAGGACAGAGGGCGAAAAACTGTTTTTT.

This clonotype was counted at least ten times. The chain joins TRBV4-1 to TRBJ2-7; 7 bases are shared with TRBD1. The CDR3 has 15 residues. With 4 bases clipped from V and 2 bases from J, the junction kept 8 bases outside the gene matches. The V gene's germline CDR1 is MGHRA and CDR2 YSYEKL. In DNA form, the CDR3 reads TGCGCCAGCAGCCGAGACAGGGACCTTCCCTACGAGCAGTACTTC. This encodes CASSRDRDLPYEQYF.

The sample holds many counts of this clonotype. The chain joins TRBV3-1 to TRBJ2-6; D gene ambiguous. Germline lookup yields CDR1 LGHDT and CDR2 YNNKEL (reference sequence). Trimming removed 1 base at V and 4 bases at J, with 8 bases between. CDR3 size: 15 residues. CDR3 sequence (DNA): TGTGCCAGCAGCCAAGGCCCCACCGGGGCCAACGTCCTGACTTTC. Protein: CASSQGPTGANVLTF. Combining the CDR3 with reference TRBV3-1 and TRBJ2-6 gives the whole variable domain DTAVSQTPKYLVTQMGNDKSIKCEQNLGHDTMYWYKQDSKKFLKIMFSYNNKELIINETVPNRFSPKSPDKAHLNLHINSLELGDSAVYFCASSQGPTGANVLTFGAGSRLTVL.

This clonotype was recorded at least ten times. The chain joins TRBV18 to TRBJ2-3; D ambiguous. The CDR3 is 12 residues long. V dropped 2 bases and J dropped 7 bases, with 7 bases sitting between them. Germline V gene data show CDR1 as KGHSH and CDR2 as LQKENI. CDR3 coding DNA: TGTGCCAGCTCACCAGCCAGTTATACGCAGTATTTT. Protein product: CASSPASYTQYF.

This clonotype appeared many times. The chain combines TRBV7-2 with TRBJ2-7; D possibly corresponds to TRBD2 (5 bases). Between the trimmed V and J ends, which lost 2 bases and 6 bases, there was a span of 8 bases. The CDR3 is made up of 12 amino acids. From germline, CDR1 is SGHTA and CDR2 FQGNSA. The CDR3 loop is CASSLPGTEQYF. The DNA of the CDR3 is TGTGCCAGCAGCTTACCGGGAACCGAGCAGTACTTC. Full variable domain (outside the CDR3, taken from reference TRBV7-2 and TRBJ2-7): GAGVSQSPSNKVTEKGKDVELRCDPISGHTALYWYRQSLGQGLEFLIYFQGNSAPDKSGLPSDRFSAERTGGSVSTLTIQRTQQEDSAVYLCASSLPGTEQYFGPGTRLTVT.

There are many counts of this clonotype. This chain connects TRBV2 to TRBJ1-2, with TRBD1 matching 7 bases. The ends lost 7 bases at V and 4 bases at J; junction bases unmatched: 9. This CDR3 comprises 14 residues. CDR1 and CDR2 from the germline V gene are SNHLY and FYNNEI. The CDR3 nucleotides are TGTGCCAGCATTATCGACAGGGAAGGCTATGGCTACACCTTC. It is translated as CASIIDREGYGYTF.